This is a list of T cell receptor beta chains from one sample in a study of human T cells and chemical hapten exposure. MiXCR was run by TCRdb on the RACE reads, yielding one entry per CDR3 protein. This repertoire shows more than 90,000 distinct CDR3 sequences, over 9.5% found once; its top ten account for approximately 2.2%. The sequencing used whole blood, collected in connection with sensitization to the hapten diphenylcyclopropenone (DPC). The receptor set was obtained from a middle-aged man with alopecia areata. Some clones in this sample may be carry-over from other donors' samples. Both conserved end residues are part of each CDR3.

V	J	CDR3
TRBV4-3	TRBJ2-3	CASSQDLGLAGETDTQYF
TRBV6-6	TRBJ2-7	CASTPLGGGGEQYF
TRBV12-3/TRBV12-4	TRBJ2-3	CASQQMTDTQYF
TRBV20-1	TRBJ2-3	CSAYHRAGTDTQYF
TRBV4-3	TRBJ2-7	CASSQNAGTSGSSSYEQYF
TRBV19	TRBJ1-5	CASSFHGQPQHF
TRBV4-2	TRBJ1-1	CASSQGIARDRLDGEAFF
TRBV7-9	TRBJ2-3	CASSPPPLGVDTDTQYF
TRBV18	TRBJ2-5	CASSPHTRTAAFNPKETQYF
TRBV18	TRBJ1-6	CASSPSTGDSPLHF
TRBV3-1	TRBJ1-1	CASSQDLGHLNTEAFF
TRBV10-3	TRBJ2-1	CAIRRTGGQDEQFF
TRBV19	TRBJ1-1	CASSRWRNTEAFF
TRBV7-3	TRBJ1-1	CASSAQGNTEAFF
TRBV5-1	TRBJ2-1	CASSGAGGLIDNEQFF
TRBV18	TRBJ2-5	CASSLDRGQETQYF
TRBV15	TRBJ2-5	CATSRAPLAGAPETQYF
TRBV5-1	TRBJ2-1	CASRPELAGVSNEQFF
TRBV24-1	TRBJ2-3	CATSERLVADTQYF
TRBV12-3/TRBV12-4	TRBJ1-4	CASRQGANEKLFF
TRBV2	TRBJ2-5	CASSGTAQETQYF
TRBV7-2	TRBJ2-3	CASSLAPRGAGSDTQYF
TRBV5-4	TRBJ2-3	CASSLDVGGSTDTQYF
TRBV18	TRBJ2-5	CASSPLPRLGETQYF
TRBV14	TRBJ2-2	CASSQFLAGELFF